The entry below gives a single TCR beta chain sequence along with its context. The sample is drawn from a study of blood T cells in healthy people across ages. J gave up 11 bases and V 0 bases, and 11 bases lay outside the gene matches. This CDR3 is 14 amino acids long. Germline-derived CDR1 and CDR2 are SQVTM and ANQGSEA. The authors ran a second PCR of 7 to 11 cycles using a sample-barcoded 5' primer and a J-beta primer mix. Every molecule of cDNA carried a tag from a template-switch adaptor with 12 random nucleotides. Sequencing of every sample gave 3 million or more CDR3-containing paired-end reads. TCRdb reanalysed the 5' RACE reads using MiXCR and keeps one entry per CDR3 protein. The sample records about 1.5 million distinct CDR3 sequences, about 42% being singletons. Each donor's blood draw was approximately 10 milliliters of peripheral blood.

The J gene is TRBJ2-5, the V gene TRBV29-1; 8 nucleotides agree with TRBD2. The sequenced sample was blood. The source of this sequence is a woman aged 18-29 years in good health. CDR3 sequence reads: CSVEDGRGNNEQYF. CDR3 nucleotides: TGCAGCGTTGAAGACGGGAGGGGTAACAATGAGCAGTACTTC.